The source of this T cell receptor (beta chain) is a study of shared clonotypes between healthy human individuals. Naive CD8 cells comprised CD45RO-negative, CCR7-positively selected cells, excluding terminally differentiated effector memory CD45RA+ cells. Study-level results: Sampling covered blood only; tissue repertoires likely differ. What limited the represented genetic and exposure-history diversity was the small number of donors.

With respect to this clone: Its antigen is unidentified.

This table comes from immunoSEQ multiplex PCR, and its TCRdb copy is limited to in-frame clones, with some not included. The sample has about 680,000 clones, 92% seen once. Germline CDR1 reads SGHDN; CDR2 reads FVKESK. This CDR3 spans 15 amino acids. The V gene lost 2 bases and the J gene lost 2 bases, with 10 bases spanning the gap. This clonotype was obtained from a man between 25 and 39 years old in good health. Sequencing was done on a sample of naive CD8+ T cells sorted from blood. This chain links TRBV14 with TRBJ1-3; the D is unclear. CDR3 loop: CASSQRADPGNTIYF. The CDR3 coding sequence is TGTGCCAGCAGCCAAAGGGCAGACCCTGGAAACACCATATATTTT.